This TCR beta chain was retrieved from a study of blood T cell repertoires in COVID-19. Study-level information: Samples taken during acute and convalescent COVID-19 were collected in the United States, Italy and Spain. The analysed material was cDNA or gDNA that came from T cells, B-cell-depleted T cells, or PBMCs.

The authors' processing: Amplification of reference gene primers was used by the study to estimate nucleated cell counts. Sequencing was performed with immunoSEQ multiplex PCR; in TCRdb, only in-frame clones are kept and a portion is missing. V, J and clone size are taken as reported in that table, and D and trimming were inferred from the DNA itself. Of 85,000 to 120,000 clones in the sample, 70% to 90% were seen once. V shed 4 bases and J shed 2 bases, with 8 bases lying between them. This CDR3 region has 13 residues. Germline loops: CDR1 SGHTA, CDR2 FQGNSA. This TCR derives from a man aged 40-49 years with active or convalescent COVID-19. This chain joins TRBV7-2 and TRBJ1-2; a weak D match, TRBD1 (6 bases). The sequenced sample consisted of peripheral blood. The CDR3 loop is CASSYQGNYGYTF. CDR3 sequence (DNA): TGTGCCAGCAGCTACCAGGGGAACTATGGCTACACCTTC.